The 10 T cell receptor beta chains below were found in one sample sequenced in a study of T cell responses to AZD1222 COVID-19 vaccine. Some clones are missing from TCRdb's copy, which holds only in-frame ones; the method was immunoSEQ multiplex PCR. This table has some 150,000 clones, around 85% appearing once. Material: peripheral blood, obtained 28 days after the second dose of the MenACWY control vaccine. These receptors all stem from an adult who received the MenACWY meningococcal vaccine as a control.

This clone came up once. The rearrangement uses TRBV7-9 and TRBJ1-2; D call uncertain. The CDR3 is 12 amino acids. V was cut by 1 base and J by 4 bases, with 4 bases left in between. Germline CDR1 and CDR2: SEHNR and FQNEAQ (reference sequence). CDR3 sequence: CASSLVSYGYTF. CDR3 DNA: TGTGCCAGCAGCTTAGTATCCTATGGCTACACCTTC.

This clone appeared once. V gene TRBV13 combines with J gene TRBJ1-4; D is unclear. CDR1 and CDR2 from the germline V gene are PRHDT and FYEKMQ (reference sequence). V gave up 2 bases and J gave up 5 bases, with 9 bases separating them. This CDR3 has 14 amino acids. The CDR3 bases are TGTGCCAGCAGCTTAAGGTCGGGAAATGAAAAACTGTTTTTT. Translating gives CASSLRSGNEKLFF. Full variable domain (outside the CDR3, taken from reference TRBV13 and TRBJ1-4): AAGVIQSPRHLIKEKRETATLKCYPIPRHDTVYWYQQGPGQDPQFLISFYEKMQSDKGSIPDRFSAQQFSDYHSELNMSSLELGDSALYFCASSLRSGNEKLFFGSGTQLSVL.

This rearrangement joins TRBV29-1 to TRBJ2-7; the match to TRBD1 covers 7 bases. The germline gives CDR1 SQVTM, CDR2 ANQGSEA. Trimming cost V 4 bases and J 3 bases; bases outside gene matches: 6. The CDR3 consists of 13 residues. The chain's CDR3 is CSVGEQGFYEQYF. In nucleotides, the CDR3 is TGCAGCGTTGGCGAACAGGGGTTCTACGAGCAGTACTTC.

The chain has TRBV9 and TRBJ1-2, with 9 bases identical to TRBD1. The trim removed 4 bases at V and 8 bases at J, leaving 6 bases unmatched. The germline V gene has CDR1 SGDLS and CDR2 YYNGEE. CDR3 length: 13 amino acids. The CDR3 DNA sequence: TGTGCCAGCAGCCCCCCGGGACAGGGAGGCTACACCTTC. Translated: CASSPPGQGGYTF.

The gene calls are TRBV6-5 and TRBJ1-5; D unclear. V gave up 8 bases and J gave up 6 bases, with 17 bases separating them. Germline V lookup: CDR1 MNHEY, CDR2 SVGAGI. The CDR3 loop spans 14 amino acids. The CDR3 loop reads CASSERAGGQPQHF. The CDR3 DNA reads TGTGCCAGCTCAGAACGCGCTGGTGGTCAGCCCCAGCATTTT.

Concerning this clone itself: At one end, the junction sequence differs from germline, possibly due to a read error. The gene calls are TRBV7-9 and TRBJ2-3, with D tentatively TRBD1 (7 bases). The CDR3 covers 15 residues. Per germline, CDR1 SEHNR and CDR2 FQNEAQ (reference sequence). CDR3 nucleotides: TGTGCCAGCAGTTTAGCGCAGGGGGGCTCGGATACGCAGTATTTT. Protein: CASSLAQGGSDTQYF.

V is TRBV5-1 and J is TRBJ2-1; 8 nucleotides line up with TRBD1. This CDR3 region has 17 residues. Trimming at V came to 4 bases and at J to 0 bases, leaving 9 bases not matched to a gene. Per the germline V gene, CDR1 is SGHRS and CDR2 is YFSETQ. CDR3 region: CASSPGTGSSSYNEQFF. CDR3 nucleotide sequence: TGCGCCAGCAGCCCCGGGACAGGATCCAGCTCCTACAATGAGCAGTTCTTC.

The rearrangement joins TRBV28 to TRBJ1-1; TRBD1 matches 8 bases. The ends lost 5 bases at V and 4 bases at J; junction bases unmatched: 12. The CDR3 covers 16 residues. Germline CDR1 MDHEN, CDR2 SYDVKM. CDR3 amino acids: CASSPWGQGATTEAFF. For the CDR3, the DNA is TGTGCCAGCAGTCCCTGGGGTCAGGGGGCGACCACTGAAGCTTTCTTT.

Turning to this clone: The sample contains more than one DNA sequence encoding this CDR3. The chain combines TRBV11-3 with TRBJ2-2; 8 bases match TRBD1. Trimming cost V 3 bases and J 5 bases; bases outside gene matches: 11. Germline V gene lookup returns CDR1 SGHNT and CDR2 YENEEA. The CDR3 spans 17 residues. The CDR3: CASSFGGRGRWTGELFF. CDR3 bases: TGTGCCAGCAGCTTTGGGGGCAGGGGGCGGTGGACCGGGGAGCTGTTTTTT.

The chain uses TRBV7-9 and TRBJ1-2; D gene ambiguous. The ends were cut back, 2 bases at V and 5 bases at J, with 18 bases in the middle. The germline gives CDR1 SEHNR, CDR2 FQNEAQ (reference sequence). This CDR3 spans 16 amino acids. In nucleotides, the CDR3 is TGTGCCAGCAGCTTACAGGAAAACCCTCTAAAGTATGGCTACACCTTC. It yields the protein CASSLQENPLKYGYTF.